The 28 T cell receptor beta chains presented below share a single source sample, sequenced in a study of T cell responses to AZD1222 COVID-19 vaccine listed by TCRdb under 2021. The intended sense of this specimen's time point label: baseline before first vaccination. Libraries were prepared through the immunoSEQ multiplex PCR assay. Drawn from immuneACCESS, this table holds only the in-frame rearrangements with V and J called that TCRdb kept. Clones are partly lost; checked studies trace under half to an unresolved V gene and leave the rest unexplained. The sample table lists some 150,000 clones, about 93% of them with a count of one. The leading ten clones occupy 4% to 6% of the sample. The source material was peripheral blood, sampled on day 0 of AZD1222 vaccination. The receptors come from an adult in good health.

This chain links TRBV27 with TRBJ2-7; D call uncertain. Trimming left V 3 bases short and J 1 base short, with 10 bases between. The CDR3 totals 14 residues. The germline CDR1 and CDR2 sequences are MNHEY and SMNVEV (reference sequence). Written as DNA, the CDR3 is TGTGCCAGCAGTTTCGGCGGCAGGTCCTACGAGCAGTACTTC. Translation gives CASSFGGRSYEQYF.

V and J are TRBV7-9 and TRBJ1-2, with TRBD1 as a possible D gene (5 bases). Germline lookup yields CDR1 SEHNR and CDR2 FQNEAQ (reference sequence). The length of the CDR3 is 15 residues. V gave up 5 bases and J gave up 5 bases, with 18 bases separating them. The CDR3 loop reads CASSPRGSLSYGYTF. CDR3 nucleotides: TGTGCCAGCAGCCCGAGGGGCAGTTTATCGTATGGCTACACCTTC.

V gene TRBV6-4 combines with J gene TRBJ1-6; D is undetermined. V lost 6 bases to trimming and J lost 7 bases, with 16 bases between them. CDR1 is MRHNA and CDR2 is SNTAGT in the germline V gene. The CDR3 covers 15 residues. DNA of the CDR3: TGTGCCAGCAGCCGGGCCCCCGGCCCGAATTCACCCCTCCACTTT. It encodes CASSRAPGPNSPLHF.

This clone was counted once. Written as DNA, the CDR3 is TGTGCCAGCAGCTTGGGGAGGAGTGGAAACACCATATATTTT. Translating it yields CASSLGRSGNTIYF. The rearrangement joins TRBV7-2 to TRBJ1-3; D is ambiguous. The CDR3 sequence is 14 residues long. Between the trimmed V and J ends, which lost 3 bases and 3 bases, there was a span of 9 bases. The germline V gene encodes CDR1 SGHTA and CDR2 FQGNSA.

The chain uses TRBV12-3 or TRBV12-4 and TRBJ1-1, with unresolved D. Trimming took 8 bases from V and 7 from J, leaving 14 bases between them. The CDR3 is made up of 12 amino acids. In DNA form, the CDR3 reads TGTGCCAGCCGCCTCGCGACACTTGAAGCTTTCTTT. As protein: CASRLATLEAFF.

CDR3 nucleotides: TGTGCCAGTAGTAAGACCCCGACAGGGGGCATCACTGAAGCTTTCTTT. Translation: CASSKTPTGGITEAFF. This chain joins TRBV19 and TRBJ1-1, with 10 bases that match TRBD1. Germline lookup yields CDR1 LNHDA and CDR2 SQIVND (reference sequence). The V segment lost 4 bases and the J segment 4 bases; nucleotides outside the gene matches: 9. The CDR3 covers 16 residues.

The chain employs TRBV6-1 and TRBJ1-1; 8 bases line up with TRBD1. V trimming: 4 bases; J trimming: 0 bases; junction bases outside the gene matches: 13. CDR3 length: 18 residues. Germline values: CDR1 MNHNS, CDR2 SASEGT. CDR3: CASSGMPDRGHLNTEAFF. In DNA form, the CDR3 reads TGTGCCAGCAGTGGCATGCCCGACAGGGGACATTTGAACACTGAAGCTTTCTTT.

In this sample, this clone turned up once. The chain has TRBV2 and TRBJ1-5; D is uncertain. Trimming pared 4 bases from V and 9 bases from J, leaving 10 bases between. Germline V lookup: CDR1 SNHLY, CDR2 FYNNEI. The length of the CDR3 is 12 residues. CDR3 protein: CASSVFLGPQHF. Here the CDR3 DNA reads TGTGCCAGCAGTGTGTTCCTAGGGCCCCAGCATTTT.

The rearrangement uses TRBV10-1 and TRBJ1-5; 7 nucleotides align to TRBD1. The CDR3 is made up of 15 amino acids. The V segment lost 7 bases and the J segment 2 bases; nucleotides outside the gene matches: 8. The germline gives CDR1 WNHNN, CDR2 SYGVQD (reference sequence). The CDR3 sequence: CASIPDREGNQPQHF. The CDR3 nucleotides read TGCGCCAGCATCCCTGACAGGGAAGGCAATCAGCCCCAGCATTTT.

CDR3 region: CASSLGQKRHEQYF. Here the CDR3 DNA reads TGTGCCAGCAGCTTAGGCCAAAAGAGGCACGAGCAGTACTTC. This chain links TRBV7-2 with TRBJ2-7; D gene unclear. CDR1 SGHTA and CDR2 FQGNSA come from the germline V gene. Trimming stripped 1 base from V and 5 bases from J, with 12 bases between. The CDR3 is 14 residues long.

The V call is TRBV6-1, the J call TRBJ2-1, with D possibly being TRBD1 (6 bases). V gave up 3 bases and J gave up 0 bases, with 9 bases separating them. The germline gives CDR1 MNHNS, CDR2 SASEGT. The CDR3 extends over 15 amino acids. In DNA, the CDR3 is TGTGCCAGCAGTGAGACAGGTCGCTCCTACAATGAGCAGTTCTTC. Amino acids: CASSETGRSYNEQFF.

The chain links TRBV28 to TRBJ1-6; D unclear. The CDR3 has 14 amino acids. V lost 7 bases and J 9 bases, leaving 16 bases between the germline ends. Germline CDR1 is MDHEN and CDR2 is SYDVKM. Written as DNA, the CDR3 is TGTGCCAGCACCCCGTCAGCCCTCGGTTCACCCCTCCACTTT. Residues: CASTPSALGSPLHF.

J is TRBJ2-5 and V is TRBV6-2 or TRBV6-3; 7 nucleotides align to TRBD2. The germline V gene encodes CDR1 MNHEY and CDR2 SVGEGT. The CDR3 is 18 amino acids. V shed 2 bases, J shed 1 base, and the junction held 13 bases outside the gene matches. DNA of the CDR3: TGTGCCAGCAGTTACCTACCAAGCCCCGGACTAGTCCAAGAGACCCAGTACTTC. Translation: CASSYLPSPGLVQETQYF.

The chain is built from TRBV19 and TRBJ2-2, with D possibly matching TRBD1 (5 bases). The CDR3 covers 13 residues. Trimming pared 9 bases from V and 4 bases from J, leaving 12 bases between. Per the germline V gene, CDR1 is LNHDA and CDR2 is SQIVND (reference sequence). CDR3 protein: CASKGQVTGELFF. The CDR3 DNA reads as TGTGCCAGCAAGGGGCAGGTCACCGGGGAGCTGTTTTTT.

This sequence joins TRBV5-8 and TRBJ1-4; D remains ambiguous. The CDR3 covers 16 residues. CDR1 is SGHTS, CDR2 YDEGEE, per germline. Trimming removed 0 bases at V and 5 bases at J, with 14 bases between. The CDR3 spells CASSLARGRDNEKLFF. As DNA, the CDR3 is TGTGCCAGCAGCTTGGCCCGGGGTCGTGACAATGAAAAACTGTTTTTT. Full variable domain (missing parts from reference TRBV5-8 and TRBJ1-4): EAGVTQSPTHLIKTRGQQATLRCSPISGHTSVYWYQQALGLGLQFLLWYDEGEERNRGNFPPRFSGRQFPNYSSELNVNALELEDSALYLCASSLARGRDNEKLFFGSGTQLSVL.

The CDR3 here is CASMRSYEQYF. In DNA, the CDR3 is TGTGCCAGCATGAGATCCTACGAGCAGTACTTC. The rearrangement links TRBV2 to TRBJ2-7; D is unresolved. Germline lookup yields CDR1 SNHLY and CDR2 FYNNEI. The length of the CDR3 is 11 residues. Trimming cost V 7 bases and J 1 base, with 5 bases left between them.

Only a few counts were recorded for this clone. V gene TRBV6-1 combines with J gene TRBJ1-2; possible D gene TRBD1, 5 bases. Per germline, CDR1 MNHNS and CDR2 SASEGT. V was clipped by 1 base and J by 7 bases, with 10 bases between them. CDR3 length: 13 amino acids. CDR3 DNA sequence: TGTGCCAGCAGTGAAGGAGGGGACCGTGGCTACACCTTC. It codes for CASSEGGDRGYTF.

This clone was seen a handful of times. J is TRBJ1-4 and V is TRBV2; D may be TRBD1 (6 bases). V lost 4 bases and J 2 bases, leaving 14 bases between the germline ends. CDR3 length equals 16 residues. The germline V gene has CDR1 SNHLY and CDR2 FYNNEI. In nucleotides, the CDR3 is TGTGCCAGCAGTGCCCAGGGGCAGGGGACTAATGAAAAACTGTTTTTT. Its protein product is CASSAQGQGTNEKLFF.

The chain joins TRBV2 to TRBJ1-2; no reliable D call. V lost 7 bases and J lost 5, with 11 bases in between. CDR1 is SNHLY, CDR2 FYNNEI, per germline. The CDR3 is 12 amino acids. The CDR3 region has the DNA TGTGCCAGCACTTTCAGCTTGTATGGCTACACCTTC. Its translation: CASTFSLYGYTF.

V gene TRBV2 combines with J gene TRBJ1-1; 11 nucleotides line up with TRBD1. The length of the CDR3 is 15 residues. The V gene's germline CDR1 is SNHLY and CDR2 FYNNEI. V was clipped by 5 bases and J by 3 bases; unmatched bases: 5. Written as DNA, the CDR3 is TGTGCCAGCAGTTCATTGGGACAGGGGGACACTGAAGCTTTCTTT. Protein sequence: CASSSLGQGDTEAFF.

The chain recombines TRBV4-3 with TRBJ2-2, with a weak D call TRBD1 (6 bases). Trimming stripped 1 base from V and 3 bases from J, with 9 bases between. The CDR3 runs to 15 residues. CDR1 and CDR2 (germline): LGHNA, YSLEER. DNA of the CDR3: TGCGCCAGCAGCCAAGGCGACAGGCACACCGGGGAGCTGTTTTTT. Its translation is CASSQGDRHTGELFF.

This chain connects TRBV7-9 to TRBJ2-5, with a tentative D call TRBD2 (5 bases). Between the trimmed V and J ends, which lost 1 base and 0 bases, there was a span of 6 bases. Germline V gene sequence: CDR1 SEHNR, CDR2 FQNEAQ (reference sequence). This CDR3 comprises 14 residues. In nucleotides, the CDR3 is TGTGCCAGCAGCTTAGTGGACTACCAAGAGACCCAGTACTTC. It encodes CASSLVDYQETQYF.

The gene calls are TRBV2 and TRBJ2-5, with TRBD1 identical over 7 bases. The J segment lost 5 bases and the V segment lost 8 bases, leaving 5 bases of the junction unmatched. Germline V gene lookup returns CDR1 SNHLY and CDR2 FYNNEI. The CDR3 spans 12 residues. The CDR3 DNA reads TGTGCCAGCCACAGGGGATTGGAGACCCAGTACTTC. Translation gives CASHRGLETQYF.

The chain links TRBV5-8 to TRBJ1-5; D is unresolved. CDR1 and CDR2 from the germline V gene are SGHTS and YDEGEE. The CDR3 extends over 13 amino acids. The ends were cut back, 3 bases at V and 3 bases at J, with 7 bases in the middle. CDR3: CASSYSINQPQHF. CDR3 sequence (DNA): TGTGCCAGCAGCTACAGTATCAATCAGCCCCAGCATTTT.

V usage is TRBV6-4 and J usage is TRBJ2-2; no clear D. V was pared by 0 bases and J by 6 bases, with 8 bases between. Germline V lookup: CDR1 MRHNA, CDR2 SNTAGT. The CDR3 contains 14 residues. The CDR3 sequence is CASSDSKEAGELFF. DNA of the CDR3: TGTGCCAGCAGTGACTCGAAAGAGGCCGGGGAGCTGTTTTTT.

The chain carries TRBV6-4 and TRBJ1-2, with 8 bases identical to TRBD1. The CDR3 sequence is 16 residues long. V shed 4 bases, J shed 4 bases, and the junction held 11 bases outside the gene matches. From germline, CDR1 is MRHNA and CDR2 SNTAGT. CDR3 amino acids: CASSAGPAGGLYGYTF. The DNA for the CDR3 is TGTGCCAGCAGTGCTGGCCCGGCAGGGGGCCTCTATGGCTACACCTTC.

V gene TRBV7-2 combines with J gene TRBJ2-3; TRBD2 matches 12 bases. J lost 1 base, V lost 9 bases, and 5 bases had no gene match. The CDR3 sequence is 15 residues long. Looked up from germline, CDR1 is SGHTA and CDR2 is FQGNSA. CDR3 amino acids: CASNRLAGGTDTQYF. The CDR3 region has the DNA TGTGCCAGTAATAGACTAGCGGGAGGCACAGATACGCAGTATTTT.

CDR3 region: CASSLAVEKLFF. The CDR3 bases are TGTGCCAGCAGTTTGGCCGTGGAAAAACTGTTTTTT. The chain has TRBV12-3 or TRBV12-4 and TRBJ1-4; no firm D call. Trimming cost V 3 bases and J 8 bases, with 7 bases left between them. This CDR3 comprises 12 residues.